The entry below describes one T cell receptor (beta chain). This entry belongs to a study of blood T cell repertoires in COVID-19. Sequencing used immunoSEQ multiplex PCR; TCRdb keeps in-frame clones, though not all of them. This table has over 100,000 clones, roughly 83% appearing once. This CDR3 region has 10 residues. Looked up from germline, CDR1 is SQVTM and CDR2 is ANQGSEA. V was pared by 4 bases and J by 6 bases, with 3 bases between. This rearrangement joins TRBV29-1 to TRBJ2-2; D gene ambiguous. The sequencing sample was made of peripheral blood. The clonotype comes from an elderly woman with active or convalescent COVID-19. The CDR3 protein is CSVASGELFF. In DNA form, the CDR3 reads TGCAGCGTTGCTTCCGGGGAGCTGTTTTTT.